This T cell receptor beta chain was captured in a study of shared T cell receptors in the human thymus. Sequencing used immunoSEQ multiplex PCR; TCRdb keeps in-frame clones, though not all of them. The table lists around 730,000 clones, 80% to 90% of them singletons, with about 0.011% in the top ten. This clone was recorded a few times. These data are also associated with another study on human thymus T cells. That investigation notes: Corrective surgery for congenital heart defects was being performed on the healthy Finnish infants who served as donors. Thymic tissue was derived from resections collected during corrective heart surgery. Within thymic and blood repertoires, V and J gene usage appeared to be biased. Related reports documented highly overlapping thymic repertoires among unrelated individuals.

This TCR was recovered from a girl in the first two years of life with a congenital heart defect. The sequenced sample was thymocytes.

CDR3 coding DNA: TGTGCCAGCAGTGACTCAGGGGAAGAAGCCGGGGAGCTGTTTTTT. Translating it yields CASSDSGEEAGELFF. V usage is TRBV6-4 and J usage is TRBJ2-2; D possibly corresponds to TRBD1 (5 bases). The CDR3 runs 15 residues. CDR1 is MRHNA, CDR2 SNTAGT, per germline. Trimming shortened V by 0 bases and J by 6 bases, and 11 bases separated the two germline ends.